This entry is about one T cell receptor beta chain. Per the study methods: Nucleated cell counts were estimated from reference gene primer amplification. Generated by immunoSEQ multiplex PCR, the TCRdb table keeps only in-frame clones and is missing some. The V and J calls and the clone size are those of that table, but D and trimming were determined from the DNA. The table lists hundreds of thousands of clones, 85% of them singletons. This sample is part of a study of blood T cell repertoires in COVID-19. Background on the study: Samples taken during acute and convalescent COVID-19 were collected in the United States, Italy and Spain. PBMCs, B-cell-depleted T cells, or T cells provided the cDNA or gDNA that made up the material.

The germline gives CDR1 SEHNR, CDR2 FQNEAQ (reference sequence). The V segment lost 5 bases and the J segment 4 bases; nucleotides outside the gene matches: 7. The CDR3 is 14 amino acids. Material for sequencing was peripheral blood. The sequence came from a woman under 30 with acute or convalescent COVID-19. The genes are TRBV7-9 and TRBJ2-7, with 8 positions matching TRBD1. CDR3 sequence reads: CASSPKDREYEQYF. The CDR3 DNA sequence: TGTGCCAGCAGCCCCAAGGACAGGGAATACGAGCAGTACTTC.